This TCR beta chain was identified in a study of blood T cell repertoires in COVID-19. Per the germline V gene, CDR1 is SEHNR and CDR2 is FQNEAQ (reference sequence). The CDR3 is 15 residues long. V lost 0 bases and J lost 4, with 13 bases in between. The data were produced by immunoSEQ multiplex PCR, yet TCRdb's version contains in-frame clones alone and is incomplete. The table has roughly 140,000 clones, 70% to 90% seen once. The TCR comes from a human donor in a cohort sampled during active COVID-19. The sample taken for sequencing was peripheral blood. The chain carries TRBV7-9 and TRBJ2-7; D may be TRBD1 (6 bases). The CDR3 sequence is CASSLAPGTNYEQYF. The CDR3 DNA is TGTGCCAGCAGCTTAGCCCCCGGGACAAATTACGAGCAGTACTTC.